This T cell receptor (beta chain) was identified during a study of blood T cell repertoires in COVID-19. Overall study: COVID-19 samples from acute and convalescent phases originated in the United States, Italy and Spain.

The CDR3 length is 10 residues. Trimming took 4 bases from V and 5 from J, leaving 3 bases between them. Germline V CDR1 and CDR2: MDHEN, SYDVKM. As originally analysed: Reference gene primer amplification gave estimated nucleated cell counts. Sequencing was performed with immunoSEQ multiplex PCR; in TCRdb, only in-frame clones are kept and a portion is missing. V, J and clone size are taken as reported in that table, and D and trimming were inferred from the DNA itself. The table has some 90,000 clones, around 90% seen once. The origin of this receptor is a woman in her 50s in a cohort sampled during active COVID-19. The chain has TRBV28 and TRBJ2-7; D not resolved. Sequenced: peripheral blood. The CDR3 region has the DNA TGTGCCAGCAGTTCCGACGAGCAGTACTTC. It translates to CASSSDEQYF.